This T cell receptor beta chain derives from a study of regulatory T cells in long-lasting Graves disease. This clonotype was detected only a few times. Its antigen is as yet unknown. iRepertoire HTBI primers and Arm-PCR of CDR3 regions built TCR beta libraries. TCRdb passed the multiplex PCR reads through MiXCR, listing each CDR3 protein once. In the table there are roughly 430,000 distinct CDR3 sequences, around 23% of which are singletons. From germline, CDR1 is MGHRA and CDR2 YSYEKL. With 4 bases clipped from V and 0 bases from J, the junction kept 4 bases outside the gene matches. This CDR3 is built from 16 residues. Time point described: persistent/refractory GD, antithyroid drugs over 5 years with positive TRAb. The TCR library was prepared using RNA isolated from PBMCs. Findings of the study overall: Those with persistent disease had in common more public clonotypes (about 3,000) than new patients (approximately 970). The study found TRBV28, TRBJ1-2 and TRBJ2-5 favored in persistent disease.

The sequences come from peripheral blood mononuclear cells (PBMCs), collected when the disease was refractory, from a patient treated with antithyroid drugs. The sequence derives from a female donor with Graves disease. V usage is TRBV4-1 and J usage is TRBJ1-4, with 8 bases aligning to TRBD1. In DNA form, the CDR3 reads TGCGCCAGCAGCCGGGGACAGGATGCAACTAATGAAAAACTGTTTTTT. Amino acids: CASSRGQDATNEKLFF.